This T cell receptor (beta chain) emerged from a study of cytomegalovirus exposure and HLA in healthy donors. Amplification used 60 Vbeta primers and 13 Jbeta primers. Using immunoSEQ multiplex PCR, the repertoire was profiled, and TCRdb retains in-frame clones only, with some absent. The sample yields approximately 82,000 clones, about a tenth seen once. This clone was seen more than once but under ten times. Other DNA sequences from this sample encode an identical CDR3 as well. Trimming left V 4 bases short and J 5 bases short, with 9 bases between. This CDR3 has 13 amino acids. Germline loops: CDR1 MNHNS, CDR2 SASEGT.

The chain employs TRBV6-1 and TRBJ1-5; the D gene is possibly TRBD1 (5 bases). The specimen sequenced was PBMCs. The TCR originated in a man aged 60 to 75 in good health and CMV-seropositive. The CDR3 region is CASSGTGDQPQHF. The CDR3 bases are TGTGCCAGCAGTGGAACAGGAGATCAGCCCCAGCATTTT.